This passage covers 5 T cell receptor beta chains from one sample sequenced in a study of T cells in women clearing cervical HPV infection. The repertoire was sequenced with immunoSEQ multiplex PCR; TCRdb's copy has only in-frame clones and lacks some. This sample's table reports roughly 15,000 clones. Sequenced input: blood buffy coat. The receptors here all came from a woman between 18 and 69 years old with a cervical HPV16 infection that either progressed to CIN3+ or cleared (not recorded which).

Regarding this clone: The read ends 3 residues shy of where the CDR3 ends; the end is completed using the germline J gene. This rearrangement joins TRBV28 to TRBJ1-1; 7 bases are a match to TRBD1. The CDR3 is 18 amino acids. In germline, CDR1 is MDHEN, CDR2 SYDVKM. With V trimmed by 4 bases and J by 0 bases, 14 bases remained unmatched. This CDR3 is CASSSHRGSLNMNTEAFF. The sequenced CDR3 bases are TGTGCCAGCAGTTCACACAGGGGATCCTTAAACATGAACACTGAA.

Comments on this clone: Sequencing ends 3 residues short of the CDR3 end; the germline J gene provides the rest. The rearrangement joins TRBV5-1 to TRBJ2-1; 9 bases agree with TRBD2. CDR1 is SGHRS, CDR2 YFSETQ, per germline. The CDR3 extends over 16 amino acids. Trimming removed 2 bases from V and 4 bases from J; junction bases left unmatched: 7. CDR3 sequence: CASSFIAGVSYNEQFF. The CDR3 bases that were read are TGCGCCAGCAGCTTTATAGCGGGAGTTTCATACAATGAG.

Turning to this clone: The sequenced fragment ends 3 residues before the CDR3 boundary, so the rest is inferred from the germline J gene. V gene TRBV5-6 combines with J gene TRBJ2-3, with D uncertain. V was cut by 4 bases and J by 0 bases, with 9 bases left in between. The germline V gene has CDR1 SGHDT and CDR2 YYEEEE. The CDR3 runs 14 residues. The CDR3 DNA, read in part, is TGTGCCAGCAGCCTCCCCACAAGCACAGATACG. Protein sequence: CASSLPTSTDT. The complete CDR3 sequence is CASSLPTSTDTQYF.

For this clone: Read data end 3 residues before the CDR3 end; the end is taken from the germline J gene. The chain has TRBV12-3 or TRBV12-4 and TRBJ1-1; no reliable D call. This CDR3 is built from 13 residues. The CDR3 sequence: CASSLLVGSGAFF. The sequenced CDR3 bases are TGTGCCAGCAGTTTATTAGTGGGCTCAGGA.

Concerning this clone itself: From the germline J gene comes the end of the CDR3, since the read stops 3 residues before it. The rearrangement joins TRBV29-1 to TRBJ2-2; TRBD1 matches at 7 bases. The germline V gene encodes CDR1 SQVTM and CDR2 ANQGSEA. The CDR3 is 15 residues long. V was pared by 6 bases and J by 0 bases, with 7 bases of the junction left unmatched. CDR3 bases read: TGCAGCGTCCCAGGGGGACCAGCGAACACCGGGGAG. It translates to CSVPGGPANTGE. From start to end, the CDR3 is CSVPGGPANTGELFF.